The entry below describes one T cell receptor beta chain. The antigen is not known. A second PCR of about 6 to 11 cycles used a sample-barcoded 5' primer and a J-beta primer mix. TCRdb independently ran MiXCR on the 5' RACE reads; one entry per CDR3 protein. This table holds about 720,000 distinct CDR3 sequences, 20% to 25% found once. This CDR3 contains 14 residues. V was shortened by 0 bases and J by 3 bases, with 3 bases between the two germline ends. This record belongs to a study of blood T cells in healthy people across ages. Study-level points and caveats: CMV status of donors was not determined, possibly confounding expanded clonotype changes.

The TCR sequence derives from a man in his 70s in good health. J is TRBJ1-6 and V is TRBV12-3 or TRBV12-4; D ambiguous. Sequenced input: blood. This chain's CDR3 is CASSLAGYNSPLHF. The CDR3 nucleotides read TGTGCCAGCAGTTTAGCGGGCTATAATTCACCCCTCCACTTT.